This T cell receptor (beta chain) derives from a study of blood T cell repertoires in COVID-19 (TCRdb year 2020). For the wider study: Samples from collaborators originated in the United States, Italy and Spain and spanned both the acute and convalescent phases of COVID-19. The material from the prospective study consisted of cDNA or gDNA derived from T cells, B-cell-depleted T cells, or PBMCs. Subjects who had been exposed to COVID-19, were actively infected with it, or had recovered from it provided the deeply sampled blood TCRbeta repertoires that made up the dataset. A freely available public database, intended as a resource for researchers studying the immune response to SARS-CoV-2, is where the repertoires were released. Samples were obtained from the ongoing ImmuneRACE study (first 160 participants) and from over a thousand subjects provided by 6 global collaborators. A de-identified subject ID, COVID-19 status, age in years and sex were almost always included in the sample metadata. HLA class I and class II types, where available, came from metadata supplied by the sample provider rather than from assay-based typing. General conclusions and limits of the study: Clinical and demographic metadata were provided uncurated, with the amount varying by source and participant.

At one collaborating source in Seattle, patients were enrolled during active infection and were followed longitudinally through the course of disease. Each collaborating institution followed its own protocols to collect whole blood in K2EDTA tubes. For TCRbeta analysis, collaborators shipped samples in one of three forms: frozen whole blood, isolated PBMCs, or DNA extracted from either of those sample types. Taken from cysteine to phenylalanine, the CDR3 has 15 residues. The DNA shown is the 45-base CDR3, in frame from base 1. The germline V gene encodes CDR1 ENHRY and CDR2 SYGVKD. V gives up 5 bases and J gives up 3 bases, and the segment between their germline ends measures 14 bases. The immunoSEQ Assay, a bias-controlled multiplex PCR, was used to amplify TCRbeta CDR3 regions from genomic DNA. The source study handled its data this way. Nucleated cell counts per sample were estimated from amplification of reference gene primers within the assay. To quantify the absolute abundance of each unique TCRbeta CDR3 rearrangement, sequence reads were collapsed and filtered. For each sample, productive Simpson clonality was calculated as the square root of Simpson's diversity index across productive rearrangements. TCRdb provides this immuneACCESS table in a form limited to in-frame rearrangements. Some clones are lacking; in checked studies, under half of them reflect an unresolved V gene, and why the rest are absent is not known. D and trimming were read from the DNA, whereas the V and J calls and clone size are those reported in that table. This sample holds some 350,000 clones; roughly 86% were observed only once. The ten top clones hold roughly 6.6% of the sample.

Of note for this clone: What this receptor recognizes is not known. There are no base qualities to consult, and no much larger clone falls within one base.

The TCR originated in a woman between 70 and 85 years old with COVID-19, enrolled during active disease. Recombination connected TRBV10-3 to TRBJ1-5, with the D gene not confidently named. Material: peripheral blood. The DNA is TGTGCCATCAGTCCAGAGGTCGGGGACAATCAGCCCCAGCATTTT. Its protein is CAISPEVGDNQPQHF.